What follows are 23 T cell receptor beta chains derived from one specimen sequenced in a study of blood T cell repertoires in COVID-19. Profiling relied on immunoSEQ multiplex PCR, and the TCRdb table lists in-frame clones only, not all of them. The profile shows around 85,000 clones, roughly 83% of them singletons. The sample taken for sequencing was peripheral blood. Every receptor here comes from a man aged 45-60 years with active COVID-19.

This clone was observed once. The chain employs TRBV5-4 and TRBJ1-2; D uncertain. In germline, CDR1 is SGHNT, CDR2 YYREEE (reference sequence). V lost 4 bases and J 8 bases, leaving 12 bases between the germline ends. This CDR3 has 12 residues. Written as DNA, the CDR3 is TGTGCCAGCAGCCCCGGTCTGAGGGGCTACACCTTC. Its protein is CASSPGLRGYTF.

The genes are TRBV6-1 and TRBJ2-7, with D tentatively TRBD1 (6 bases). Trimming took 0 bases from V and 3 from J, leaving 21 bases between them. This CDR3 comprises 18 residues. Germline assignment: CDR1 MNHNS and CDR2 SASEGT. The CDR3 protein is CASSEANPTGYFSYEQYF. For the CDR3, the DNA is TGTGCCAGCAGTGAAGCCAATCCGACAGGTTATTTCAGCTACGAGCAGTACTTC.

The chain has TRBV6-5 and TRBJ2-7; 9 nucleotides agree with TRBD2. J was trimmed by 2 bases and V by 0 bases; bases with no gene match: 2. Germline assignment: CDR1 MNHEY and CDR2 SVGAGI. The CDR3 is made up of 15 amino acids. CDR3: CASSYSTSGPYEQYF. CDR3 DNA: TGTGCCAGCAGTTACTCGACTAGCGGACCCTACGAGCAGTACTTC.

This chain connects TRBV2 to TRBJ1-1; maybe TRBD1 (5 bases). The CDR3 is 13 amino acids. V lost 7 bases, J lost 1 base, and 10 bases lay in between. Germline CDR1 SNHLY, CDR2 FYNNEI. The CDR3 spells CASNGHTNTEAFF. The CDR3 nucleotides are TGTGCCAGCAATGGACACACGAACACTGAAGCTTTCTTT.

V gene TRBV5-6 combines with J gene TRBJ1-2; maybe TRBD1 (6 bases). Germline CDR1 reads SGHDT; CDR2 reads YYEEEE. The ends were cut back, 2 bases at V and 4 bases at J, with 18 bases in the middle. The CDR3 consists of 16 residues. Here the CDR3 DNA reads TGTGCCAGCAGCTTTATGGATGCAGGGGCAATCTATGGCTACACCTTC. Translated: CASSFMDAGAIYGYTF.

The CDR3 coding sequence is TGTGCCAGCAGCCCCCGGGACAGGGGCCGCAATCAGCCCCAGCATTTT. This encodes CASSPRDRGRNQPQHF. This sequence joins TRBV7-2 and TRBJ1-5; 10 bases agree with TRBD1. Germline V gene data show CDR1 as SGHTA and CDR2 as FQGNSA. With V trimmed by 5 bases and J by 2 bases, 6 bases remained unmatched. The CDR3 contains 16 residues.

The chain has TRBV28 and TRBJ2-7, with unresolved D. The V gene lost 5 bases and the J gene lost 0 bases, with 11 bases spanning the gap. From germline, CDR1 is MDHEN and CDR2 SYDVKM. The CDR3 runs to 14 residues. In DNA, the CDR3 is TGTGCCAGCAGTCCTCACCAGATCTCCTACGAGCAGTACTTC. As protein: CASSPHQISYEQYF.

The V and J genes are TRBV4-1 and TRBJ1-1, with D uncertain. V lost 0 bases to trimming and J lost 1 base, with 15 bases between them. The CDR3 covers 17 residues. The germline V gene encodes CDR1 MGHRA and CDR2 YSYEKL. CDR3 nucleotide sequence: TGCGCCAGCAGCCAAGAGGTGGTCATCCGCGGGAACACTGAAGCTTTCTTT. This sequence encodes CASSQEVVIRGNTEAFF.

The rearrangement uses TRBV5-1 and TRBJ2-3; tentatively, D is TRBD2 (5 bases). Germline assignment: CDR1 SGHRS and CDR2 YFSETQ. V dropped 0 bases and J dropped 4 bases, with 9 bases sitting between them. This CDR3 contains 14 residues. CDR3 sequence (DNA): TGCGCCAGCAGCTTGGCGGGATCGTCAGATACGCAGTATTTT. Its translation is CASSLAGSSDTQYF. Together with reference TRBV5-1 and TRBJ2-3, the CDR3 gives the full variable domain: KAGVTQTPRYLIKTRGQQVTLSCSPISGHRSVSWYQQTPGQGLQFLFEYFSETQRNKGNFPGRFSGRQFSNSRSEMNVSTLELGDSALYLCASSLAGSSDTQYFGPGTRLTVL.

The rearrangement links TRBV5-5 to TRBJ2-1; no reliable D call. Trimming shortened V by 4 bases and J by 6 bases, and 11 bases separated the two germline ends. The CDR3 has 13 amino acids. Germline V gene lookup returns CDR1 SGHKS and CDR2 YYEKEE (reference sequence). The CDR3 DNA reads as TGTGCCAGCAGCCCTGGGTGGGCCAATGAGCAGTTCTTC. This encodes CASSPGWANEQFF.

The chain joins TRBV7-3 to TRBJ2-1; D remains unclear. The V gene lost 6 bases and the J gene lost 0 bases, with 12 bases spanning the gap. CDR3 length: 15 residues. From germline, CDR1 is SGHTA and CDR2 FQGTGA. CDR3: CASSKRESSYNEQFF. CDR3 DNA: TGTGCCAGCAGTAAAAGAGAGAGCTCCTACAATGAGCAGTTCTTC.

The chain couples TRBV28 to TRBJ2-7, with D tentatively TRBD1 (6 bases). This CDR3 region has 14 residues. Trimming removed 1 base at V and 5 bases at J, with 12 bases between. Germline V gene lookup returns CDR1 MDHEN and CDR2 SYDVKM. The CDR3 nucleotides read TGTGCCAGCAGTTTATCGCAGGGGTGGGACGAGCAGTACTTC. Translated, it gives CASSLSQGWDEQYF. Supplemented by reference TRBV28 and TRBJ2-7, the full variable domain reads DVKVTQSSRYLVKRTGEKVFLECVQDMDHENMFWYRQDPGLGLRLIYFSYDVKMKEKGDIPEGYSVSREKKERFSLILESASTNQTSMYLCASSLSQGWDEQYFGPGTRLTVT.

The chain employs TRBV3-1 (or the pseudogene TRBV3-2) and TRBJ2-7; D might be TRBD1 (6 bases). This CDR3 region has 14 residues. V was cut by 4 bases and J by 3 bases, with 13 bases left in between. Germline V gene lookup returns CDR1 LGHDT and CDR2 YNNKEL (reference sequence). CDR3: CASSRPGARYEQYF. Here the CDR3 DNA reads TGTGCCAGCAGCCGTCCAGGGGCCCGCTACGAGCAGTACTTC.

This sequence joins TRBV7-2 and TRBJ2-2, with 7 positions matching TRBD2. J was trimmed by 7 bases and V by 2 bases; bases with no gene match: 7. CDR3 length: 15 residues. From germline, CDR1 is SGHTA and CDR2 FQGNSA. As DNA, the CDR3 is TGTGCCAGCAGCTTATTCGCGGGAGTGGTCGGGGAGCTGTTTTTT. Amino acid sequence: CASSLFAGVVGELFF.

The V and J genes are TRBV5-3 and TRBJ1-5; D unresolved. TRBV5-3 is an ORF for which the function is uncertain. The V and J ends lost 4 bases and 4 bases respectively, with 12 bases between them. CDR3 length: 14 amino acids. As DNA, the CDR3 is TGTGCCAGAAGCCACGAGGTTAGGAATCAGCCCCAGCATTTT. It specifies CARSHEVRNQPQHF.

The gene calls are TRBV5-5 and TRBJ2-1; TRBD2 matches 8 bases. Looked up from germline, CDR1 is SGHKS and CDR2 is YYEKEE (reference sequence). This CDR3 is 16 amino acids long. V lost 5 bases to trimming and J lost 6 bases; unmatched junction nucleotides: 13. As DNA, the CDR3 is TGTGCCAGCAGTTCCCTATCGGCGGGAGGAAGCAATGAGCAGTTCTTC. This translates into CASSSLSAGGSNEQFF.

CDR3 sequence: CASSPYRDPGNTIYF. The CDR3 DNA is TGCGCCAGCAGTCCCTACAGGGATCCTGGAAACACCATATATTTT. The V call is TRBV5-1, the J call TRBJ1-3, with TRBD1 as a possible D gene (6 bases). Germline V gene sequence: CDR1 SGHRS, CDR2 YFSETQ. The V end lost 5 bases, the J end lost 2 bases, and 14 bases lay between the germline ends. The CDR3 contains 15 residues.

The genes are TRBV7-9 and TRBJ1-2; TRBD1 matches at 11 bases. V was pared by 5 bases and J by 4 bases, with 6 bases of the junction left unmatched. Germline V gives CDR1 SEHNR, CDR2 FQNEAQ (reference sequence). This CDR3 is 15 amino acids long. CDR3 DNA sequence: TGTGCCAGCAGCGCATGGACAGGGGGCGGCTATGGCTACACCTTC. Amino acids: CASSAWTGGGYGYTF.

There are a few counts of this clone. The rearrangement uses TRBV6-5 and TRBJ2-7; 10 bases match TRBD1. This CDR3 region has 15 residues. In germline, CDR1 is MNHEY, CDR2 SVGAGI. V shed 5 bases and J 7 bases; nucleotides not matched to a gene: 11. In DNA form, the CDR3 reads TGTGCCAGCAGTCCGTTAGGGACAGGGGCCCTGGAGCAGTACTTC. It encodes CASSPLGTGALEQYF.

The J gene is TRBJ2-7, the V gene TRBV4-1; 9 bases line up with TRBD1. J was trimmed by 5 bases and V by 7 bases; bases with no gene match: 9. Germline loops: CDR1 MGHRA, CDR2 YSYEKL. This CDR3 contains 14 residues. In DNA form, the CDR3 reads TGCGCCAGCACCCTGGGGACAGGGATCCACGAGCAGTACTTC. Translating it yields CASTLGTGIHEQYF.

The J gene is TRBJ1-3, the V gene TRBV28; perhaps TRBD1 as D (6 bases). The ends were cut back, 5 bases at V and 0 bases at J, with 11 bases in the middle. The CDR3 extends over 15 amino acids. In germline, CDR1 is MDHEN, CDR2 SYDVKM. The CDR3: CASSPSDSSGNTIYF. CDR3 DNA sequence: TGTGCCAGCAGTCCTTCGGACAGCTCTGGAAACACCATATATTTT.

The rearrangement uses TRBV6-5 and TRBJ2-7, with TRBD1 identical over 7 bases. Germline loops: CDR1 MNHEY, CDR2 SVGAGI. V gave up 7 bases and J gave up 6 bases; unmatched junction bases: 9. The CDR3 extends over 13 amino acids. The CDR3 DNA reads TGTGCCAGCAAATTCTCGACAGGGCCCGAGCAGTACTTC. It yields the protein CASKFSTGPEQYF.

The chain recombines TRBV30 with TRBJ1-2; D is unclear. The V gene lost 0 bases and the J gene lost 10 bases, with 15 bases spanning the gap. Germline values: CDR1 GTSNPN, CDR2 SVGIG (reference sequence). CDR3 size: 13 residues. The CDR3 DNA sequence: TGTGCCTGGAGTGTGGGCTCTGGTCCTTCCTACACCTTC. Translation gives CAWSVGSGPSYTF. Full variable domain (missing parts from reference TRBV30 and TRBJ1-2): SQTIHQWPATLVQPVGSPLSLECTVEGTSNPNLYWYRQAAGRGLQLLFYSVGIGQISSEVPQNLSASRPQDRQFILSSKKLLLSDSGFYLCAWSVGSGPSYTFGSGTRLTVV.